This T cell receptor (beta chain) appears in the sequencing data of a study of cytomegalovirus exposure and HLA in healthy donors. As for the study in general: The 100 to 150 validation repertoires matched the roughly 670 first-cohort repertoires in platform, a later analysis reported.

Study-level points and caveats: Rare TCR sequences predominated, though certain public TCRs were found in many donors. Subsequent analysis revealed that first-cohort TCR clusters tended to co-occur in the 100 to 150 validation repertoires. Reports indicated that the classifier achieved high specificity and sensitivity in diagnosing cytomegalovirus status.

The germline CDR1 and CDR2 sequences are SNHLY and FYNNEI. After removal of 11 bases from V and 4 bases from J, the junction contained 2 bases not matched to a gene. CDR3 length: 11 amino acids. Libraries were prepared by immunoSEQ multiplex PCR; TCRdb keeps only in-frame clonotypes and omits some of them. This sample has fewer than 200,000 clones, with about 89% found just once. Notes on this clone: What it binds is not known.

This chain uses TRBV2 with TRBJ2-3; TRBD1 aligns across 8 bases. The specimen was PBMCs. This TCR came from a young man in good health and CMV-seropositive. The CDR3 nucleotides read TGTGCCGTACAGGGGGCAGATACGCAGTATTTT. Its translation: CAVQGADTQYF. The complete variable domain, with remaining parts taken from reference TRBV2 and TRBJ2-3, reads EPEVTQTPSHQVTQMGQEVILRCVPISNHLYFYWYRQILGQKVEFLVSFYNNEISEKSEIFDDQFSVERPDGSNFTLKIRSTKLEDSAMYFCAVQGADTQYFGPGTRLTVL.